Ten or more counts support the clone carrying this TCR beta chain. The CDR3 loop spans 12 amino acids. This record belongs to a study of shared clonotypes between healthy human individuals. The donors, healthy adults who were HIV-negative, had experienced no recent acute infections or vaccinations. Sequenced by immunoSEQ multiplex PCR; TCRdb stores in-frame clones only, minus some. The sample holds nearly 1,000,000 clones, 70% to 85% seen once. The receptor's source is a young man in good health. Input material: memory CD4+ T cells sorted from blood. The subset is: CD45RA-negative fraction. The rearrangement links TRBV21-1 to TRBJ1-5. TRBV21-1 is annotated as a pseudogene. DNA of the CDR3: TGTGCCAGCAAAAACTGCGGACCGCCCCAGCATTTT. Translating it yields CASKNCGPPQHF.